The next 14 T cell receptor beta chains were all read from a single sample in a study of T cell changes during pregnancy in multiple sclerosis. The method was immunoSEQ multiplex PCR; TCRdb's version includes in-frame clones alone and lacks a portion of them. The sample records more than 40,000 clones, under 95% being singletons. The sequenced sample was CD4+ T cells from peripheral blood mononuclear cells, obtained in the second trimester of pregnancy. The receptors derive from a female donor with multiple sclerosis, enrolled in a pregnancy study.

The rearrangement joins TRBV6-5 to TRBJ2-5, with 14 bases aligning to TRBD2. J gave up 6 bases and V 2 bases, and 5 bases lay outside the gene matches. Germline V lookup: CDR1 MNHEY, CDR2 SVGAGI. The CDR3 length is 16 residues. The CDR3 sequence is CASSYIGLAGGQTQYF. For the CDR3, the DNA is TGTGCCAGCAGTTACATCGGACTAGCGGGGGGACAGACCCAGTACTTC.

The sample holds one count of this clone. The chain carries TRBV20-1 and TRBJ2-5; unclear D gene. The CDR3 is made up of 11 amino acids. V was clipped by 2 bases and J by 5 bases, with 6 bases between them. Germline V gene data show CDR1 as DFQATT and CDR2 as SNEGSKA (reference sequence). CDR3: CSARTSETQYF. The CDR3 nucleotides are TGCAGTGCTAGAACGAGTGAGACCCAGTACTTC.

The V and J genes are TRBV4-3 and TRBJ2-1, with D possibly matching TRBD2 (6 bases). Trimming removed 0 bases from V and 8 bases from J, with 14 bases in between. This CDR3 spans 15 amino acids. Per germline, CDR1 LGHNA and CDR2 YSLEER. The CDR3 bases are TGCGCCAGCAGCCAAGATCGGTCCAGGGAGGATGAGCAGTTCTTC. Encoded protein: CASSQDRSREDEQFF.

Regarding this clone: One end of the junction does not line up with germline, which may come from a read error. V usage is TRBV7-6 and J usage is TRBJ2-5, with D possibly TRBD1 on 7 matching bases. The CDR3 runs 18 residues. Germline values: CDR1 SGHVS, CDR2 FNYEAQ. The CDR3 DNA sequence: TGTGCCAGCAGCTTAGTGGCCAGGGGGGTGGGGGTCCAAGAGGCCCAGTACTTC. As protein: CASSLVARGVGVQEAQYF.

The chain is built from TRBV6-6 and TRBJ1-6, with D unresolved. V was trimmed by 6 bases and J by 3 bases, leaving 12 bases between them. The CDR3 is made up of 15 amino acids. Germline V lookup: CDR1 MNHNY, CDR2 SVGAGI (reference sequence). The DNA of the CDR3 is TGTGCCAGCAGCCTGGGCGAACTCTATAATTCACCCCTCCACTTT. This gives the protein CASSLGELYNSPLHF.

The chain uses TRBV4-2 and TRBJ2-3; the D gene is possibly TRBD1 (5 bases). Deletions cut 2 bases from V and 3 bases from J, with 15 bases between. This CDR3 is 16 amino acids long. Germline V gives CDR1 LGHNA, CDR2 YNFKEQ. This chain's CDR3 is CASSQSDSLGTDTQYF. The CDR3 nucleotides read TGTGCCAGCAGCCAATCCGACAGCCTGGGGACAGATACGCAGTATTTT.

The chain uses TRBV13 and TRBJ2-1, with 8 nucleotides matching TRBD2. Germline values: CDR1 PRHDT, CDR2 FYEKMQ (reference sequence). This CDR3 is built from 16 residues. The trim removed 9 bases at V and 0 bases at J, leaving 10 bases unmatched. The DNA for the CDR3 is TGTGCCAGTAGTTTAGGGGGGACTAGCTCCTACAATGAGCAGTTCTTC. Encoded protein: CASSLGGTSSYNEQFF. Variable domain in full (rest from reference TRBV13 and TRBJ2-1): AAGVIQSPRHLIKEKRETATLKCYPIPRHDTVYWYQQGPGQDPQFLISFYEKMQSDKGSIPDRFSAQQFSDYHSELNMSSLELGDSALYFCASSLGGTSSYNEQFFGPGTRLTVL.

The gene calls are TRBV7-3 and TRBJ2-5; 13 nucleotides align to TRBD2. The CDR3 has 15 amino acids. Germline V gives CDR1 SGHTA, CDR2 FQGTGA. J lost 9 bases, V lost 0 bases, and 4 bases had no gene match. CDR3 protein: CASSLTGTSGEAQYF. CDR3 nucleotide sequence: TGTGCCAGCAGCTTAACCGGGACTAGCGGGGAGGCCCAGTACTTC.

This chain uses TRBV5-6 with TRBJ1-4; TRBD1 aligns across 8 bases. The CDR3 contains 15 residues. Germline trimming cut 4 bases from V and 4 bases from J; bases unmatched to any gene: 6. CDR1 is SGHDT, CDR2 YYEEEE, per germline. As DNA, the CDR3 is TGTGCCAGCAGCCCCGGGACAGGCCTTAATGAAAAACTGTTTTTT. Translating gives CASSPGTGLNEKLFF.

The J gene is TRBJ2-7, the V gene TRBV20-1; 8 bases map to TRBD2. CDR3 length: 11 residues. Germline lookup yields CDR1 DFQATT and CDR2 SNEGSKA (reference sequence). CDR3 DNA sequence: TGCAGCCCCCGGGGGGGGAGCGAGCAGTACTTC. The encoded protein is CSPRGGSEQYF.

The chain uses TRBV5-5 and TRBJ2-3, with D hard to call. Between the trimmed V and J ends, which lost 0 bases and 7 bases, there was a span of 6 bases. Germline loops: CDR1 SGHKS, CDR2 YYEKEE (reference sequence). There are 12 residues in the CDR3. CDR3 DNA sequence: TGTGCCAGCAGCTTGGCCGAGAATACGCAGTATTTT. It codes for CASSLAENTQYF.

The chain joins TRBV20-1 to TRBJ2-7; D possibly corresponds to TRBD1 (5 bases). The CDR3 has 11 residues. The V and J ends lost 1 base and 6 bases respectively, with 7 bases between them. The germline V gene has CDR1 DFQATT and CDR2 SNEGSKA (reference sequence). The CDR3 region is CSARGGLEQYF. The CDR3 DNA follows: TGCAGTGCTAGAGGGGGCCTCGAGCAGTACTTC.

The V and J genes are TRBV2 and TRBJ2-7; D may be TRBD2 (7 bases). CDR1 and CDR2 from the germline V gene are SNHLY and FYNNEI. This CDR3 contains 15 residues. Trimming removed 1 base at V and 3 bases at J, with 13 bases between. The CDR3 region is CASSEEGGGYYEQYF. CDR3 in DNA: TGTGCCAGCAGTGAAGAAGGCGGGGGCTACTACGAGCAGTACTTC.

V usage is TRBV11-1 and J usage is TRBJ2-7; 7 bases fit TRBD1. Trimming removed 5 bases from V and 3 bases from J; junction bases left unmatched: 7. The CDR3 is 14 residues long. Germline V CDR1 and CDR2: SGHAT, FQDESV (reference sequence). CDR3 amino acids: CASSPVGQFYEQYF. CDR3 nucleotides: TGTGCCAGCAGCCCAGTGGGACAGTTCTACGAGCAGTACTTC.